Listed below are T cell receptor beta chains from one sample, sequenced in a study of vaccination effects on CD4 cells after COVID-19. Antigen specificity for these receptors is unknown. The table came from immunoSEQ multiplex PCR; TCRdb's copy has only in-frame clones and leaves some out. The repertoire holds tens of thousands of clones, with about three quarters as singletons. The input for sequencing was CD4+ T cells from PBMCs cultured with HCoV-229E spike peptides, taken after COVID-19 vaccination. The receptors shown here come from a human donor who received a COVID-19 vaccine. Both conserved end residues are part of each CDR3. The D gene is left open where the match is weak. Expanded clones are given a class, and other clones once, few, many or no size at all.

CDR3 protein | CDR3 DNA | V gene | D gene | clone size | J gene
CASSEIAGGTDTQYF | TGTGCCAGCAGTGAAATAGCGGGGGGCACAGATACGCAGTATTTT | TRBV6-4 | TRBD2 | - | TRBJ2-3
CASSVGVVTGRGDEQFF | TGCGCCAGCAGTGTAGGTGTTGTAACAGGGAGAGGCGATGAGCAGTTCTTC | TRBV10-1 | - | - | TRBJ2-1
CASSYSWQGRGETQYF | TGTGCCAGCAGTTACTCGTGGCAGGGGAGAGGAGAGACCCAGTACTTC | TRBV6-6 | - | - | TRBJ2-5
CASSRSGGPLNEKLFF | TGTGCCAGCAGTCGTTCAGGGGGCCCGTTAAATGAAAAACTGTTTTTT | TRBV7-8 | TRBD1 | - | TRBJ1-4
CASAWTSTDGYTF | TGTGCCAGCGCCTGGACATCGACAGATGGCTACACCTTC | TRBV7-2 | - | - | TRBJ1-2
CASSVGRNYGYTF | TGTGCCAGCAGCGTGGGACGGAACTATGGCTACACCTTC | TRBV5-8 | - | - | TRBJ1-2
CASSEAVGGGYGYTF | TGTGCCAGCAGTGAAGCGGTCGGTGGAGGCTATGGCTACACCTTC | TRBV2 | - | - | TRBJ1-2
CASSLAGLTEKLFF | TGTGCCAGCAGCTTAGCCGGGTTGACGGAAAAACTGTTTTTT | TRBV7-2 | - | few | TRBJ1-4
CASSFGTSGGRGANVLTF | TGTGCCAGCAGCTTTGGAACTAGCGGGGGTCGTGGGGCCAACGTCCTGACTTTC | TRBV7-2 | TRBD2 | - | TRBJ2-6
CASSLGRTTSTDTQYF | TGTGCCAGCAGCTTAGGAAGGACTACCTCCACAGATACGCAGTATTTT | TRBV7-3 | - | - | TRBJ2-3
CASSESGGTGNTIYF | TGTGCCAGCAGTGAGTCTGGGGGCACTGGAAACACCATATATTTT | TRBV6-4 | - | few | TRBJ1-3
CASSVGGGETQYF | TGTGCCAGCAGCGTAGGAGGGGGGGAGACCCAGTACTTC | TRBV9 | - | - | TRBJ2-5
CASSWGGANTGELFF | TGTGCCAGCAGCTGGGGGGGGGCGAACACCGGGGAGCTGTTTTTT | TRBV7-2 | TRBD2 | - | TRBJ2-2
CASSGPGGQEEQFF | TGTGCCAGCAGCGGGCCGGGCGGCCAAGAGGAGCAGTTCTTC | TRBV11-3 | - | - | TRBJ2-1
CASSATSGGPVEQFF | TGCGCCAGCAGCGCGACTAGCGGGGGGCCCGTGGAGCAGTTCTTC | TRBV5-1 | TRBD2 | - | TRBJ2-1
CASSYSNGQGAFF | TGTGCCAGCAGTTACTCGAACGGCCAGGGAGCTTTCTTT | TRBV6-6 | - | - | TRBJ1-1
CATSDFFGGQETQYF | TGTGCCACCAGTGATTTCTTCGGGGGCCAAGAGACCCAGTACTTC | TRBV24-1 | - | - | TRBJ2-5
CASSQFRDSTDTQYF | TGCGCCAGCAGCCAATTCCGGGACAGCACAGATACGCAGTATTTT | TRBV4-3 | - | - | TRBJ2-3
CASSLGSLIGDTQYF | TGTGCCAGCAGCTTGGGTAGTCTAATTGGGGATACGCAGTATTTT | TRBV5-8 | - | few | TRBJ2-3
CASTNPSGGVLRYTEAFF | TGTGCCAGCACCAACCCGAGCGGGGGGGTGTTAAGGTACACTGAAGCTTTCTTT | TRBV7-3 | - | - | TRBJ1-1
CASSPGQAGGNTIYF | TGTGCCAGCAGCCCGGGACAGGCGGGAGGAAACACCATATATTTT | TRBV3-1/TRBV3-2 | TRBD1 | few | TRBJ1-3
CASSGEGNTEAFF | TGTGCCAGCAGTGGGGAGGGGAACACTGAAGCTTTCTTT | TRBV25-1 | - | - | TRBJ1-1
CASSQVQWPNTEAFF | TGTGCCAGCAGCCAAGTCCAGTGGCCGAACACTGAAGCTTTCTTT | TRBV14 | - | - | TRBJ1-1
CASSKLIQGAGNQPQHF | TGTGCCAGCAGCAAACTCATCCAGGGGGCGGGCAATCAGCCCCAGCATTTT | TRBV27 | TRBD1 | once | TRBJ1-5
CASSHDAGGRGEQFF | TGCGCCAGCAGCCATGATGCGGGGGGGCGAGGTGAGCAGTTCTTC | TRBV4-1 | TRBD2 | - | TRBJ2-1
CASSYGREGTEAFF | TGTGCCAGCAGTTACGGCAGGGAGGGTACTGAAGCTTTCTTT | TRBV6-6 | - | - | TRBJ1-1
CASSLSETRGVRTGELFF | TGCGCCAGCAGCTTGAGCGAAACACGGGGGGTTCGTACCGGGGAGCTGTTTTTT | TRBV5-1 | TRBD2 | - | TRBJ2-2
CASSSDRTGELFF | TGTGCCAGCAGCTCCGACAGGACCGGGGAGCTGTTTTTT | TRBV7-3 | - | - | TRBJ2-2
CASSLVGNTGELFF | TGCGCCAGCAGCTTGGTCGGGAACACCGGGGAGCTGTTTTTT | TRBV5-1 | - | - | TRBJ2-2
CASSLNKETQYF | TGTGCCAGCAGTCTTAACAAAGAGACCCAGTACTTC | TRBV7-9 | - | - | TRBJ2-5
CASSLDRSSGNTIYF | TGTGCCAGCAGCTTAGACAGGAGCTCTGGAAACACCATATATTTT | TRBV7-9 | - | few | TRBJ1-3
CASSSRDYSPETQYF | TGTGCCAGCAGCAGCAGGGACTATTCGCCGGAGACCCAGTACTTC | TRBV5-4 | TRBD2 | - | TRBJ2-5
CAISGGGPFRNIQYF | TGTGCCATCAGTGGTGGGGGCCCCTTTAGAAACATTCAGTACTTC | TRBV10-3 | - | - | TRBJ2-4
CASSLRPYQETQYF | TGTGCCAGCTCGTTGAGACCGTACCAAGAGACCCAGTACTTC | TRBV18 | - | - | TRBJ2-5
CASSTKAGGTDTQYF | TGCGCCAGCAGCACGAAAGCGGGGGGCACAGATACGCAGTATTTT | TRBV4-3 | TRBD2 | - | TRBJ2-3
CASSIDLRNTIYF | TGTGCCAGTAGTATAGATCTACGAAACACCATATATTTT | TRBV19 | - | - | TRBJ1-3
CSVGDRDGSNQPQHF | TGCAGCGTCGGTGACAGGGACGGAAGCAATCAGCCCCAGCATTTT | TRBV29-1 | TRBD1 | - | TRBJ1-5
CASSLRSGDEQFF | TGTGCCAGCAGCTTAAGGTCCGGGGATGAGCAGTTCTTC | TRBV7-3 | - | - | TRBJ2-1
CASSFWDRGAYGYTF | TGTGCCAGCAGCTTCTGGGACAGGGGAGCCTATGGCTACACCTTC | TRBV5-6 | TRBD1 | - | TRBJ1-2
CASSFDRDYGYTF | TGTGCCAGCAGCTTCGACAGAGACTATGGCTACACCTTC | TRBV7-3 | - | few | TRBJ1-2
CASSQDLGAGESTDTQYF | TGTGCCAGCAGCCAAGACTTAGGGGCGGGGGAAAGCACAGATACGCAGTATTTT | TRBV3-1/TRBV3-2 | TRBD2 | - | TRBJ2-3